These 19 T cell receptor beta chains were sequenced from one sample in a study of graft-versus-host responses after intestinal transplantation. Some clones are missing from TCRdb's copy, which holds only in-frame ones; the method was immunoSEQ multiplex PCR. The table includes some 41,000 clones, roughly 89% detected once. The specimen comprised PBMCs, sampled 267 days after transplant. The source of these receptors is a human patient who received an intestinal transplant, so some T cells may come from the graft donor.

The chain recombines TRBV29-1 with TRBJ1-2; the D gene is possibly TRBD1 (6 bases). The length of the CDR3 is 15 residues. Germline CDR1 and CDR2: SQVTM and ANQGSEA. Trimming took off 3 bases at V and 8 bases at J, with 22 bases between the two ends. The CDR3 spells CSVDETDRRYTGYTF. The CDR3 DNA follows: TGCAGCGTTGATGAAACCGACAGGCGGTATACGGGCTACACCTTC.

V and J are TRBV6-5 and TRBJ2-1; tentative D call: TRBD1 (6 bases). CDR1 is MNHEY, CDR2 SVGAGI, per germline. This CDR3 has 11 amino acids. Trimming took off 7 bases at V and 7 bases at J, with 8 bases between the two ends. The CDR3 region has the DNA TGTGCCAGCATGAGGGGGAATGAGCAGTTCTTC. As protein: CASMRGNEQFF.

This clone appeared a single time. The chain couples TRBV4-1 to TRBJ1-2; the D gene is possibly TRBD1 (5 bases). Germline V gives CDR1 MGHRA, CDR2 YSYEKL. This CDR3 comprises 17 residues. Trimming cost V 4 bases and J 2 bases, with 20 bases left between them. The CDR3: CASSRTPGQGDNYGYTF. The CDR3 DNA follows: TGCGCCAGCAGCCGAACACCCGGGCAGGGAGACAACTATGGCTACACCTTC.

This chain links TRBV23-1 with TRBJ2-5; D is perhaps TRBD1 or TRBD2 (6 bases each). TRBV23-1 belongs to the ORF category, with a function that is uncertain. V dropped 0 bases and J dropped 5 bases, with 19 bases sitting between them. CDR3 length: 17 amino acids. This CDR3 reads CASSQSIGGHWEETQYF. CDR3 nucleotides: TGCGCCAGCAGTCAATCGATAGGGGGGCATTGGGAGGAGACCCAGTACTTC.

The V gene is TRBV11-2, the J gene TRBJ1-2, with D possibly being TRBD1 (6 bases). V was trimmed by 5 bases and J by 7 bases, leaving 11 bases between them. The CDR3 totals 12 residues. The germline V gene has CDR1 SGHAT and CDR2 FQNNGV. CDR3 amino acids: CASSRGGPGYTF. CDR3 DNA sequence: TGTGCCAGCAGCCGGGGGGGGCCTGGCTACACCTTC.

This clone was recorded a few times. The chain is built from TRBV18 and TRBJ2-2; no clear D. The CDR3 sequence is 12 residues long. The V end was cut by 2 bases, the J end by 3 bases, with 1 base between. The V gene's germline CDR1 is KGHSH and CDR2 LQKENI. CDR3 nucleotides: TGTGCCAGCTCACCATACACCGGGGAGCTGTTTTTT. This encodes CASSPYTGELFF.

This rearrangement joins TRBV11-3 to TRBJ2-7, with 10 bases that match TRBD2. The CDR3 is 16 amino acids. Germline CDR1 and CDR2: SGHNT and YENEEA. The junction had 8 bases not matched to a gene; V was cut back by 5 bases and J by 1 base. CDR3 amino acids: CASSTLTSGTSYEQYF. The CDR3 nucleotides are TGTGCCAGCAGCACCCTTACTAGCGGGACTTCCTACGAGCAGTACTTC.

This clone is medium-sized (0.01 to 0.1%) within its sample. V and J are TRBV6-1 and TRBJ1-2; D unclear. V lost 5 bases and J lost 2, with 9 bases in between. There are 13 residues in the CDR3. CDR1 is MNHNS, CDR2 SASEGT, per germline. This CDR3 is CASSRAGNYGYTF. The CDR3 nucleotides are TGTGCCAGCAGTCGTGCGGGGAACTATGGCTACACCTTC.

The J gene is TRBJ2-2, the V gene TRBV6-5, with D possibly matching TRBD1 (5 bases). V lost 3 bases, J lost 3 bases, and 14 bases lay in between. CDR1 is MNHEY and CDR2 is SVGAGI in the germline V gene. There are 16 residues in the CDR3. The CDR3 DNA sequence: TGTGCCAGCAGTTATTCCTGGGTAGGGGACACCGGGGAGCTGTTTTTT. Translating it yields CASSYSWVGDTGELFF.

The V and J genes are TRBV9 and TRBJ1-2; D may be TRBD1 (5 bases). The V gene's germline CDR1 is SGDLS and CDR2 YYNGEE. The CDR3 consists of 14 residues. V was pared by 0 bases and J by 6 bases, with 12 bases between. The CDR3 DNA follows: TGTGCCAGCAGCGTAGACTCAGGGCCGAATGGCTACACCTTC. Translating gives CASSVDSGPNGYTF.

This chain uses TRBV7-9 with TRBJ2-7; no firm D call. The CDR3 contains 13 residues. V lost 4 bases and J 0 bases, leaving 7 bases between the germline ends. Germline CDR1 reads SEHNR; CDR2 reads FQNEAQ (reference sequence). The CDR3 sequence: CASSSLDSYEQYF. CDR3 nucleotide sequence: TGTGCCAGCAGCTCCCTGGACTCCTACGAGCAGTACTTC.

For the CDR3, the DNA is TGTGCCAGTCTTTCCTACAATGAGCAGTTCTTC. It codes for CASLSYNEQFF. The gene calls are TRBV11-2 and TRBJ2-1; unclear D gene. This CDR3 contains 11 residues. Germline V gene lookup returns CDR1 SGHAT and CDR2 FQNNGV. The V end was cut by 9 bases, the J end by 1 base, with 4 bases between. The variable domain in full, completed from reference TRBV11-2 and TRBJ2-1, reads EAGVAQSPRYKIIEKRQSVAFWCNPISGHATLYWYQQILGQGPKLLIQFQNNGVVDDSQLPKDRFSAERLKGVDSTLKIQPAKLEDSAVYLCASLSYNEQFFGPGTRLTVL.

The chain recombines TRBV9 with TRBJ2-5; no clear D. V lost 0 bases, J lost 2 bases, and 11 bases lay in between. The CDR3 is made up of 15 amino acids. The germline V gene has CDR1 SGDLS and CDR2 YYNGEE. The CDR3 DNA follows: TGTGCCAGCAGCGTAGGTGAGATAGGTCAAGAGACCCAGTACTTC. Translating gives CASSVGEIGQETQYF. Using reference TRBV9 and TRBJ2-5 for the parts outside the CDR3, the full variable domain is DSGVTQTPKHLITATGQRVTLRCSPRSGDLSVYWYQQSLDQGLQFLIQYYNGEERAKGNILERFSAQQFPDLHSELNLSSLELGDSALYFCASSVGEIGQETQYFGPGTRLLVL.

This chain joins TRBV19 and TRBJ1-2; unclear D gene. Germline CDR1 is LNHDA and CDR2 is SQIVND (reference sequence). This CDR3 region has 14 residues. V lost 1 base and J 2 bases, leaving 8 bases between the germline ends. CDR3 sequence: CASSIGHPNYGYTF. The CDR3 DNA follows: TGTGCCAGTAGTATAGGCCACCCCAACTATGGCTACACCTTC.

This chain connects TRBV19 to TRBJ2-5, with D possibly matching TRBD2 (5 bases). Judging by the DNA end, TRBJ2-7 fits better; the J call may be wrong. This CDR3 comprises 14 residues. The germline CDR1 and CDR2 sequences are LNHDA and SQIVND (reference sequence). The CDR3 sequence is CASSIAGFTYEQYF. The CDR3 DNA sequence: TGTGCCAGTAGTATCGCGGGTTTTACGTACGAGCAGTACTTC.

V is TRBV5-1 and J is TRBJ2-5; 7 bases fit TRBD1. The CDR3 totals 15 residues. CDR1 is SGHRS and CDR2 is YFSETQ in the germline V gene. Germline trimming cut 0 bases from V and 2 bases from J; bases unmatched to any gene: 4. CDR3 protein: CASSLEGARQETQYF. Written as DNA, the CDR3 is TGCGCCAGCAGCTTGGAGGGGGCCAGACAAGAGACCCAGTACTTC.

This chain uses TRBV7-6 with TRBJ2-7, with unresolved D. CDR1 and CDR2 from the germline V gene are SGHVS and FNYEAQ. Trimming took off 4 bases at V and 5 bases at J, with 15 bases between the two ends. This CDR3 has 14 amino acids. The DNA for the CDR3 is TGTGCCAGCAGCTCGGGCCCCACGGGCCACGAGCAGTACTTC. Its protein is CASSSGPTGHEQYF.

A few counts support this clone. This rearrangement joins TRBV6-5 to TRBJ2-3; D not certain. Trimming cost V 2 bases and J 4 bases, with 7 bases left between them. Germline values: CDR1 MNHEY, CDR2 SVGAGI. CDR3 size: 13 residues. CDR3 protein: CASSYRQPDTQYF. The CDR3 DNA sequence: TGTGCCAGCAGTTACAGGCAGCCAGATACGCAGTATTTT.

V usage is TRBV9 and J usage is TRBJ2-2, with D possibly matching TRBD1 (6 bases). The ends were cut back, 4 bases at V and 9 bases at J, with 19 bases in the middle. This CDR3 region has 15 residues. The germline gives CDR1 SGDLS, CDR2 YYNGEE. This chain's CDR3 is CASSLGDRRIRELFF. The CDR3 DNA sequence: TGTGCCAGCAGCCTAGGAGACAGGAGGATAAGGGAGCTGTTTTTT.